The source of this TCR beta chain is a study of blood T cell repertoires in COVID-19. Study overall: Material from acute and convalescent COVID-19 was sourced from the United States, Italy and Spain. Nucleic acid was either cDNA or gDNA, and it came from T cells, B-cell-depleted T cells, or PBMCs.

TCRdb keeps only in-frame clones here, not all; method: immunoSEQ multiplex PCR. The sample shows about 140,000 clones, about 85% of them seen only once. The sample consisted of peripheral blood. The sequence came from a human donor in a cohort sampled during active COVID-19.

The CDR3 here is CASSYGGLANTGELFF. The CDR3 bases are TGTGCCAGCAGTTATGGGGGGTTGGCGAACACCGGGGAGCTGTTTTTT. The genes are TRBV7-8 and TRBJ2-2, with D possibly being TRBD2 (6 bases). From germline, CDR1 is SGHVS and CDR2 FQNEAQ. CDR3 length equals 16 residues. The ends were cut back, 6 bases at V and 0 bases at J, with 14 bases in the middle. Full variable domain (rest looked up from reference TRBV7-8 and TRBJ2-2): GAGVSQSPRYKVAKRGQDVALRCDPISGHVSLFWYQQALGQGPEFLTYFQNEAQLDKSGLPSDRFFAERPEGSVSTLKIQRTQQEDSAVYLCASSYGGLANTGELFFGEGSRLTVL.